This TCR beta chain was obtained from a study of blood T cell repertoires in COVID-19. Study background: Samples representing acute and convalescent COVID-19 were sourced from the United States, Italy and Spain. Sources were T cells, B-cell-depleted T cells, or PBMCs; the material itself was cDNA or gDNA.

TCRdb's copy holds only in-frame clones and misses some; the assay was immunoSEQ multiplex PCR. The sample has about 220,000 clones; around 84% are singletons. The CDR3 runs to 14 residues. The V and J ends lost 3 bases and 4 bases respectively, with 10 bases between them. The germline V gene has CDR1 LGHDT and CDR2 YNNKEL (reference sequence). The V and J genes are TRBV3-1 (or the pseudogene TRBV3-2) and TRBJ1-3; D is unclear. Sequencing was done on a sample of peripheral blood. The clonotype was recovered from a man aged 30 to 39 with active or convalescent COVID-19. The CDR3 loop is CASSQGGSGNTIYF. CDR3 sequence (DNA): TGTGCCAGCAGCCAGGGTGGGAGCGGAAACACCATATATTTT.